This TCR beta chain was profiled in a study of blood T cell repertoires in COVID-19. Study-level information: Sites across the United States, Italy and Spain contributed samples from acute and convalescent COVID-19.

Methods used by the authors: Amplification with reference gene primers provided the estimates of nucleated cell counts. Generated by immunoSEQ multiplex PCR, the TCRdb table keeps only in-frame clones and is missing some. Clonal size and the V and J genes are those of that table, whereas D and trimming came from the DNA. The table lists 400,000 to 500,000 clones, nearly 90% of them singletons, with less than 1.5% in the top ten. The CDR3 is made up of 15 amino acids. V lost 3 bases to trimming and J lost 2 bases, with 11 bases between them. Germline lookup yields CDR1 MDHEN and CDR2 SYDVKM. Clinical history reported by participants formed the basis on which cohorts were assigned. People in the exposed group encountered a COVID-19 case within 2 weeks before entering the study.

The rearrangement uses TRBV28 and TRBJ1-5, with D tentatively TRBD1 (6 bases). The sequenced sample was PBMCs or T cells enriched from blood (not recorded which). This receptor was obtained from a young woman who had been exposed to COVID-19. The CDR3: CASSFWGQGNQPQHF. CDR3 bases: TGTGCCAGCAGTTTTTGGGGGCAGGGCAATCAGCCCCAGCATTTT.